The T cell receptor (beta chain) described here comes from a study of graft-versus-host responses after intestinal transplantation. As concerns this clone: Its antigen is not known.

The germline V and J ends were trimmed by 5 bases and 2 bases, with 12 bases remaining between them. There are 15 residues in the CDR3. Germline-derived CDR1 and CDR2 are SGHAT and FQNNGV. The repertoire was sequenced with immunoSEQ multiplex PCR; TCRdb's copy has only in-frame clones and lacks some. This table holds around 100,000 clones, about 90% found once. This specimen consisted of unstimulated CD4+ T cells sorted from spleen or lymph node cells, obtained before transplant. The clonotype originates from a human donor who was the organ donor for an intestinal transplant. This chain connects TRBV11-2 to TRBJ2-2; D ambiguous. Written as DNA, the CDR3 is TGTGCCAGCAGCCTTAAAATGGGTAACACCGGGGAGCTGTTTTTT. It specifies CASSLKMGNTGELFF.